Below are 18 T cell receptor beta chains sequenced from a single sample in a study of read filtering for tumor transcriptome and immune sequencing (dated by TCRdb to 2019 to 2021). For sequencing, an Illumina HiSeq 4000 was employed. TCR libraries were constructed from roughly 360 ng RNA using the Immunoverse kit, and molecular barcoded adaptors covering alpha/delta and beta/gamma chains were employed. The public reads were reanalyzed by TCRdb: fastp trimming at Q25, MiXCR alignment, in-frame beta chains only. Each record represents a unique CDR3 protein, reported with the most common genes and DNA among its rows. The sample contains fewer than 25,000 distinct CDR3 sequences, less than 25% of them found a single time. The top ten constitute roughly 17% of the sample. Sequencing was performed on a population of CD138-negative cells sorted from bone marrow. The cell subset or site label corresponds to: bone marrow mononuclear cells depleted of CD138+ plasma/myeloma cells by negative magnetic selection. The receptors here all came from a donor aged 40 or older with multiple myeloma.

This clonotype was counted at least ten times. CDR3 amino acids: CASSLDDGETQYF. The CDR3 nucleotides read TGTGCCAGCAGCTTAGATGATGGTGAGACCCAGTACTTC. J is TRBJ2-5 and V is TRBV7-6; D not certain. Trimming pared 1 base from V and 5 bases from J, leaving 8 bases between. The CDR3 runs to 13 residues. Germline CDR1 SGHVS, CDR2 FNYEAQ.

Regarding this clonotype: This clone may be a read error of a much larger clone one base away. Because it lacks the conserved phenylalanine or tryptophan at the end, this CDR3 is likely a read error. As DNA, the CDR3 is TGCGCCAGCAGCTTGGAAGGATCTGGGGCCAACGTCCTGACTATC. As protein: CASSLEGSGANVLTI. This rearrangement joins TRBV5-1 to TRBJ2-6, with D hard to call. The CDR3 sequence is 15 residues long. Germline CDR1 SGHRS, CDR2 YFSETQ. The V end lost 0 bases, the J end lost 1 base, and 5 bases lay between the germline ends.

In its sample, this clonotype was seen many times. J is TRBJ2-1 and V is TRBV29-1; D perhaps matches TRBD2 (5 bases). CDR3 length: 13 residues. Germline CDR1 SQVTM, CDR2 ANQGSEA. With 3 bases removed from V and 5 bases from J, the gap between germline ends came to 11 bases. The CDR3 DNA sequence: TGCAGCGTTGACGGGCGACTAAACAATGAGCAGTTCTTC. Translating gives CSVDGRLNNEQFF.

With respect to this clonotype: One junction end disagrees with the germline gene, perhaps due to a read error. The rearrangement uses TRBV6-6 and TRBJ2-2; D might be TRBD2 (6 bases). This CDR3 is built from 15 residues. CDR1 is MNHNY, CDR2 SVGAGI, per germline (reference sequence). The CDR3 nucleotides read TGTGCCAGCAGTTACTGGGGATTAGCGTTCGGGGGGCTGTTTTTT. Its protein product is CASSYWGLAFGGLFF.

The table lists this clonotype with many counts. The chain has TRBV12-3 or TRBV12-4 and TRBJ2-7; 7 bases align to TRBD1. V lost 3 bases and J lost 6; bases outside the gene matches: 5. The CDR3 runs 13 residues. The CDR3 spells CASSLEQGSEQYF. The CDR3 coding sequence is TGTGCCAGCAGTTTGGAACAGGGGAGCGAGCAGTACTTC.

The rearrangement joins TRBV12-3 or TRBV12-4 to TRBJ2-3; D perhaps matches TRBD2 (5 bases). Trimming shortened V by 4 bases and J by 2 bases, and 16 bases separated the two germline ends. The CDR3 has 16 residues. The CDR3: CASSSYTRPITDTQYF. Written as DNA, the CDR3 is TGTGCCAGCAGTTCCTACACTAGGCCCATCACAGATACGCAGTATTTT.

This clonotype occurred once. A much bigger clone sits one base away, suggesting this may be a read error. V usage is TRBV7-9 and J usage is TRBJ2-7; TRBD1 matches 9 bases. This CDR3 has 15 residues. Germline V lookup: CDR1 SEHNR, CDR2 FQNEAQ (reference sequence). CDR3 nucleotides: TGTGCCAGCGGCTTAGCGGCGGGACAGGGAGGCGAGCAGTACTTC. The encoded protein is CASGLAAGQGGEQYF.

This clonotype was observed many times. The chain links TRBV29-1 to TRBJ2-7; TRBD2 might be the D (5 bases). This CDR3 region has 15 residues. Germline-derived CDR1 and CDR2 are SQVTM and ANQGSEA. V shed 1 base and J shed 0 bases, with 13 bases lying between them. The CDR3 reads CSVEVTAGSSYEQYF. In nucleotides, the CDR3 is TGCAGCGTTGAAGTGACGGCGGGTAGCTCCTACGAGCAGTACTTC.

This clonotype was seen ten or more times. CDR3 nucleotides: TGTGCCTGGATCGACCGGGACAGGGATGTAGGGACCGGGGAGCTGTTTTTT. Residues: CAWIDRDRDVGTGELFF. V is TRBV30 and J is TRBJ2-2; 9 nucleotides align to TRBD1. The CDR3 runs to 17 residues. Germline V gene lookup returns CDR1 GTSNPN and CDR2 SVGIG (reference sequence). Trimming at V came to 4 bases and at J to 5 bases, leaving 14 bases not matched to a gene. Full variable domain (outside the CDR3, taken from reference TRBV30 and TRBJ2-2): SQTIHQWPATLVQPVGSPLSLECTVEGTSNPNLYWYRQAAGRGLQLLFYSVGIGQISSEVPQNLSASRPQDRQFILSSKKLLLSDSGFYLCAWIDRDRDVGTGELFFGEGSRLTVL.

Comments on this clonotype: The junction and the germline gene differ at one end; a read error may be behind it. The chain has TRBV6-2 or TRBV6-3 and TRBJ2-7, with TRBD2 matching over 10 bases. This CDR3 comprises 16 residues. Germline loops: CDR1 MNHEY, CDR2 SVGEGT. As DNA, the CDR3 is TGTCCCAGCAACCCTCGGACTAGCGGTAGCTCCTACGAGCATTACTTC. This codes for CPSNPRTSGSSYEHYF.

This clonotype was seen ten or more times. Here the CDR3 reads CASSLDLGLYNQPQHF. The CDR3 DNA follows: TGTGCCAGCAGCTTAGATCTCGGGTTATACAATCAGCCCCAGCATTTT. The V and J genes are TRBV11-2 and TRBJ1-5, with D unresolved. Between the trimmed V and J ends, which lost 0 bases and 3 bases, there was a span of 12 bases. The V gene's germline CDR1 is SGHAT and CDR2 FQNNGV. The CDR3 loop spans 16 amino acids.

This clonotype was seen ten or more times. The gene calls are TRBV15 and TRBJ2-5; 9 nucleotides match TRBD2. The CDR3 has 17 amino acids. The germline gives CDR1 LNHNV, CDR2 YYDKDF (reference sequence). Unmatched junction bases numbered 7, after V lost 1 base and J lost 1 base. The CDR3 region is CATSRGESGRLQETQYF. Here the CDR3 DNA reads TGTGCCACCAGCAGAGGAGAAAGCGGGAGGCTCCAAGAGACCCAGTACTTC. The whole variable domain, remainder taken from reference TRBV15 and TRBJ2-5, is DAMVIQNPRYQVTQFGKPVTLSCSQTLNHNVMYWYQQKSSQAPKLLFHYYDKDFNNEADTPDNFQSRRPNTSFCFLDIRSPGLGDTAMYLCATSRGESGRLQETQYFGPGTRLLVL.

This clonotype was observed at least ten times. The J gene is TRBJ2-1, the V gene TRBV24-1; 7 bases are a match to TRBD2. The V gene's germline CDR1 is KGHDR and CDR2 SFDVKD. The CDR3 runs to 13 residues. Germline trimming cut 5 bases from V and 7 bases from J; bases unmatched to any gene: 4. The CDR3 coding sequence is TGTGCCACCAGTGGCGGGAGTTGGAATGAGCAGTTCTTC. This encodes CATSGGSWNEQFF.

As for this clonotype: A single base separates this from a much larger clone, so it may be a read error. The chain has TRBV20-1 and TRBJ2-2; TRBD1 aligns across 11 bases. Per germline, CDR1 DFQATT and CDR2 SNEGSKA (reference sequence). The CDR3 is made up of 15 amino acids. The CDR3 nucleotides read TGCAGTTCTAGGGGTGGACAGGGGGCGTACGGGGAGCTGTTTTTT. It is translated as CSSRGGQGAYGELFF.

At least ten counts were recorded for this clonotype. CDR3 residues: CASTGKLRNTQYF. CDR3 sequence (DNA): TGTGCCAGCACGGGCAAGTTAAGAAATACGCAGTATTTT. The gene calls are TRBV6-6 and TRBJ2-3; D not certain. Trimming took 7 bases from V and 7 from J, leaving 15 bases between them. The germline V gene encodes CDR1 MNHNY and CDR2 SVGAGI (reference sequence). The CDR3 length is 13 residues.

Comments on this clonotype: Mismatch with germline at one junction end may stem from a read error. V usage is TRBV27 and J usage is TRBJ2-1, with D unclear. There are 16 residues in the CDR3. From germline, CDR1 is MNHEY and CDR2 SMNVEV (reference sequence). The CDR3 reads CASKPGRTTSYNEQLF. Here the CDR3 DNA reads TGTGCCAGCAAACCTGGGCGGACCACTTCCTACAATGAGCAGCTCTTC.

This chain connects TRBV11-2 to TRBJ2-1; 12 bases fit TRBD2. Trimming took 0 bases from V and 8 from J; bases not matched to a gene: 14. The germline gives CDR1 SGHAT, CDR2 FQNNGV. CDR3 size: 19 residues. The CDR3 spells CASSLELAGGWPKGDEQFF. The CDR3 DNA reads TGTGCCAGCAGCTTAGAACTAGCGGGAGGTTGGCCAAAAGGTGATGAGCAGTTCTTC. Supplemented by reference TRBV11-2 and TRBJ2-1, the full variable domain reads EAGVAQSPRYKIIEKRQSVAFWCNPISGHATLYWYQQILGQGPKLLIQFQNNGVVDDSQLPKDRFSAERLKGVDSTLKIQPAKLEDSAVYLCASSLELAGGWPKGDEQFFGPGTRLTVL.

In regard to this clonotype: Being one base from a much bigger clone, this may be a read error. The J gene is TRBJ2-1, the V gene TRBV18; 11 positions agree with TRBD2. CDR1 is KGHSH, CDR2 LQKENI, per germline. CDR3 length: 14 amino acids. In nucleotides, the CDR3 is TGTGACAGCTCCATAGCGGGAGGGGACAATGAGCAGTTCTTC. It is translated as CDSSIAGGDNEQFF.